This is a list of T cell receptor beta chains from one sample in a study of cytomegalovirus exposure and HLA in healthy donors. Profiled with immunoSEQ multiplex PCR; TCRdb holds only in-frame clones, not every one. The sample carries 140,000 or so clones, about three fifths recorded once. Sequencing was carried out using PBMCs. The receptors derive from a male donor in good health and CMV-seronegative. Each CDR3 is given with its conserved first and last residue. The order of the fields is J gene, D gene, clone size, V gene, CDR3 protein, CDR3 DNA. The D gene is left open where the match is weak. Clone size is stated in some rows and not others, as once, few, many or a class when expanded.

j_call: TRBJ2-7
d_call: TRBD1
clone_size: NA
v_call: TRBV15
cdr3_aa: CATSRASGQGYEQYF
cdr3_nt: TGTGCCACCAGCAGGGCCTCTGGACAGGGCTACGAGCAGTACTTC

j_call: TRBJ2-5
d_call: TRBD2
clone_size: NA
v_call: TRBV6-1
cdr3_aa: CASSERLGLAGRETQYF
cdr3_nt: TGTGCCAGCAGTGAACGGTTAGGACTAGCGGGCCGGGAGACCCAGTACTTC

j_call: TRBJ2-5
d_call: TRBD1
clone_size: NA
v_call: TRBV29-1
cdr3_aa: CSVLPQGGKTQYF
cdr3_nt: TGCAGCGTTCTTCCACAGGGGGGAAAGACCCAGTACTTC

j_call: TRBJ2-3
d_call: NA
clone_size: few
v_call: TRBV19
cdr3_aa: CASSIAGSTDTQYF
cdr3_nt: TGTGCCAGTAGTATAGCGGGGAGCACAGATACGCAGTATTTT

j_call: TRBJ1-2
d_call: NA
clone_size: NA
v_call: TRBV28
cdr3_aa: CASSLYRDGYTF
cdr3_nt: TGTGCCAGCAGTTTATATCGGGATGGCTACACCTTC

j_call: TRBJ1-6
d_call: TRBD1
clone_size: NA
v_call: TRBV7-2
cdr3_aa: CASSAGQGANSPLHF
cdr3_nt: TGTGCCAGCAGCGCCGGACAGGGGGCGAATTCACCCCTCCACTTT

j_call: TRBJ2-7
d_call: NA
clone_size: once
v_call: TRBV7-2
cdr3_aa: CASSLMERRPYEQYF
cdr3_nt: TGTGCCAGCAGCTTGATGGAGCGGCGCCCCTACGAGCAGTACTTC

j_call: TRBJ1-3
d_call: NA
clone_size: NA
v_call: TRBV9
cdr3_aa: CASSVASGEAGNTIYF
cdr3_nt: TGTGCCAGCAGCGTAGCTAGCGGGGAGGCTGGAAACACCATATATTTT

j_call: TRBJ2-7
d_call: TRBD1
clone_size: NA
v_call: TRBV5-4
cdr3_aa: CASSPPTGATYEQYF
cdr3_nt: TGTGCCAGCAGCCCGCCAACAGGGGCAACCTACGAGCAGTACTTC

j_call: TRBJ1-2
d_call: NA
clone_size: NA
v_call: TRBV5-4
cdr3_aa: CASSLPHQNGYTF
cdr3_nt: TGTGCCAGCAGCTTGCCACACCAGAATGGCTACACCTTC

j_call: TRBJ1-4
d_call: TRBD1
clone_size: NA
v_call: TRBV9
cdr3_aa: CASSGGTGGPFTNEKLFF
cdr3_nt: TGTGCCAGCAGCGGCGGGACAGGGGGCCCCTTTACTAATGAAAAACTGTTTTTT

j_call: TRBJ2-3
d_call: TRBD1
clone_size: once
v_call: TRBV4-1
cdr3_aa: CASSQDFGTGIRDTQYF
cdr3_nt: TGCGCCAGCAGCCAAGATTTTGGGACAGGGATTAGAGATACGCAGTATTTT

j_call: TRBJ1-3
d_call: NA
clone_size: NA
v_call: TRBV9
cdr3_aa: CASSTTGTGNTIYF
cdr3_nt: TGTGCCAGCAGCACGACAGGAACTGGAAACACCATATATTTT

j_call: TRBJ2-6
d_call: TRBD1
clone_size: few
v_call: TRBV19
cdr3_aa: CASSGTGGYSGANVLTF
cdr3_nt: TGTGCCAGTAGTGGGACAGGGGGGTACTCTGGGGCCAACGTCCTGACTTTC

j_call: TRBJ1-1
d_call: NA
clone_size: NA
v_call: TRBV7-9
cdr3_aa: CASSLEQGTEAFF
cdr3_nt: TGTGCCAGCAGCTTAGAACAGGGCACTGAAGCTTTCTTT

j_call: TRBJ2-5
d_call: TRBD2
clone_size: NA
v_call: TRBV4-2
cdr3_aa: CASSQDLPAGGQETQYF
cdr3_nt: TGTGCCAGCAGCCAAGATCTTCCAGCGGGGGGCCAAGAGACCCAGTACTTC

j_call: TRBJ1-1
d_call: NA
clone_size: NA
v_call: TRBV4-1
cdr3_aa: CASSQIGSNTEAFF
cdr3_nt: TGCGCCAGCAGCCAGATAGGGAGTAACACTGAAGCTTTCTTT

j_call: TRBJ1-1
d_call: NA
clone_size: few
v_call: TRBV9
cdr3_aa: CASSPGLNTEAFF
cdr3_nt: TGTGCCAGCAGTCCAGGGTTGAACACTGAAGCTTTCTTT

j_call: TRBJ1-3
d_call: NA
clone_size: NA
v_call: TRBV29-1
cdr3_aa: CSVRGGGNTIYF
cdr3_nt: TGCAGCGTTCGGGGAGGTGGAAACACCATATATTTT

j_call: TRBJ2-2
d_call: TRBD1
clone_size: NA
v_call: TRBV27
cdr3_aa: CASNQAGTGGFGELFF
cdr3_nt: TGTGCCAGCAACCAAGCCGGGACAGGGGGGTTTGGGGAGCTGTTTTTT

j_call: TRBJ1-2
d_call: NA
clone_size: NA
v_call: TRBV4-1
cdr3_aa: CASSQAGAAREGYTF
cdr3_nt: TGCGCCAGCAGCCAAGCGGGAGCAGCCCGGGAGGGCTACACCTTC

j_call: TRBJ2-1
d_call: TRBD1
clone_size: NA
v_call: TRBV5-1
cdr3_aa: CASSVGQGSYNEQFF
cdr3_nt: TGCGCCAGCAGCGTGGGACAGGGCTCCTACAATGAGCAGTTCTTC

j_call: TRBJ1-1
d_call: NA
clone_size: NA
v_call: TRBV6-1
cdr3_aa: CASSEAPGAGGTEAFF
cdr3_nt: TGTGCCAGCAGTGAAGCTCCGGGGGCGGGGGGAACTGAAGCTTTCTTT

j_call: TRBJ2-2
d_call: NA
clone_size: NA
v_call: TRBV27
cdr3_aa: CASNLGGTGELFF
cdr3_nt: TGTGCCAGCAACCTCGGGGGAACCGGGGAGCTGTTTTTT

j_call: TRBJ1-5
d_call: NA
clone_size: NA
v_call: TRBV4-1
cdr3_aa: CASSKEQRGATPQHF
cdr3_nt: TGCGCCAGCAGCAAAGAGCAGCGGGGGGCTACGCCCCAGCATTTT

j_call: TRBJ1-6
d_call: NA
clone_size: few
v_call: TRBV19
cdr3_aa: CASRLSAGSYNSPLHF
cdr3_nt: TGTGCCAGTAGACTCTCGGCAGGGTCCTATAATTCACCCCTCCACTTT

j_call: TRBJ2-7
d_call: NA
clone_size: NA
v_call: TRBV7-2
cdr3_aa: CASSQNDRRDEQYF
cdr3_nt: TGTGCCAGCAGCCAAAACGACAGGCGGGACGAGCAGTACTTC

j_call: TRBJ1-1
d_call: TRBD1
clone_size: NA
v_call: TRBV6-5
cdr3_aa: CAIRYDLTGEAFF
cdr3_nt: TGTGCCATCCGATACGATCTGACAGGGGAGGCTTTCTTT

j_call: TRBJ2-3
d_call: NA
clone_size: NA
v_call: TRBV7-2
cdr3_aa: CASSFSGSSTDTQYF
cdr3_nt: TGTGCCAGCAGCTTTTCAGGTTCTAGCACAGATACGCAGTATTTT

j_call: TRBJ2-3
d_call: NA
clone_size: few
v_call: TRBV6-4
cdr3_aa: CASSDQPDSGADTQYF
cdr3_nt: TGTGCCAGCAGTGACCAACCAGACAGTGGGGCAGATACGCAGTATTTT

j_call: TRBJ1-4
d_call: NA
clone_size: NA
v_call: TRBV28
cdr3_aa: CASSTDIRAGVGETNEKLFF
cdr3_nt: TGTGCCAGCAGTACGGACATCCGGGCAGGGGTCGGGGAAACTAATGAAAAACTGTTTTTT

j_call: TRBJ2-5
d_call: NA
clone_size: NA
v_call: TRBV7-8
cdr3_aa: CASSPRPAETQYF
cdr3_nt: TGTGCCAGCAGCCCGCGGCCCGCGGAGACCCAGTACTTC

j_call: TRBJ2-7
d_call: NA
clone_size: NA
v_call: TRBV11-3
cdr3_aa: CASTTGLNYEQYF
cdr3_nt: TGTGCCAGCACCACAGGGTTAAATTACGAGCAGTACTTC

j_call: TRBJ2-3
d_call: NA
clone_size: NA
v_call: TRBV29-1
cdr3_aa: CSVEGGGSDTQYF
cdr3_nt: TGCAGCGTTGAGGGTGGGGGGTCGGATACGCAGTATTTT

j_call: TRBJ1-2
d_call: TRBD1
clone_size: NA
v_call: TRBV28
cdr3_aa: CASRSDRAYGYTF
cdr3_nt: TGTGCCAGCAGGTCCGACAGGGCCTATGGCTACACCTTC

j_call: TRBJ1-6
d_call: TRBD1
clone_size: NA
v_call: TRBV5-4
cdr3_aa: CASRFDRGLNSPLHF
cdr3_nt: TGTGCCAGCAGGTTTGACAGGGGGCTGAATTCACCCCTCCACTTT

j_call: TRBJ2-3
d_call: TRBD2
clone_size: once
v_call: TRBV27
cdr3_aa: CASSPPSGAPSSTDTQYF
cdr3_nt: TGTGCCAGCAGTCCGCCCAGCGGGGCGCCTTCTAGCACAGATACGCAGTATTTT

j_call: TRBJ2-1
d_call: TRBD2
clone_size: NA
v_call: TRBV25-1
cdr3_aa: CASTFGTSGPSSYNEQFF
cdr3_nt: TGTGCCAGCACCTTTGGGACTAGCGGGCCGAGCTCCTACAATGAGCAGTTCTTC

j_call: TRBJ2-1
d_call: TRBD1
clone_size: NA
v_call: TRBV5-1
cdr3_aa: CASSVRGQGVYNEQFF
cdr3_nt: TGCGCCAGCAGCGTCCGGGGACAGGGGGTTTACAATGAGCAGTTCTTC

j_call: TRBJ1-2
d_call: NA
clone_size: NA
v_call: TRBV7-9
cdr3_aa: CASSLSFSRASIYGYTF
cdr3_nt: TGTGCCAGCAGCTTATCATTCTCCAGGGCGAGTATCTATGGCTACACCTTC

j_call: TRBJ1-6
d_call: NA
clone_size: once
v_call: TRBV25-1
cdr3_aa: CAGSIGQSVGSPLHF
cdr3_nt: TGTGCCGGCAGCATCGGACAGAGCGTCGGTTCACCCCTCCACTTT

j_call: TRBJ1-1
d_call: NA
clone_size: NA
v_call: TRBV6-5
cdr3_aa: CASSSKAGLLNTEAFF
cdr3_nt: TGTGCCAGCAGTTCCAAGGCAGGACTCCTGAACACTGAAGCTTTCTTT

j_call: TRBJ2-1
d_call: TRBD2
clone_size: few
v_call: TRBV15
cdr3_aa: CATSRGSGDYNEQFF
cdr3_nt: TGTGCCACCAGCAGAGGTAGCGGGGACTACAATGAGCAGTTCTTC

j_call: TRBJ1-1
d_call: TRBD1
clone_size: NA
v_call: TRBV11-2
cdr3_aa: CASSLGQGRTEAFF
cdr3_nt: TGTGCCAGCAGCCTGGGACAGGGCAGGACTGAAGCTTTCTTT

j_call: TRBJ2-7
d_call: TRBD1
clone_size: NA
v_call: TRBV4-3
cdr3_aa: CASSQGTGRYEQYF
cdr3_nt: TGCGCCAGCAGCCAAGGGACAGGTCGCTACGAGCAGTACTTC

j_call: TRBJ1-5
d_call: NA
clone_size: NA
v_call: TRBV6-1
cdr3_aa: CASSDFYGSNQPQHF
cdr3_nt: TGTGCCAGCAGTGATTTCTACGGGAGCAATCAGCCCCAGCATTTT

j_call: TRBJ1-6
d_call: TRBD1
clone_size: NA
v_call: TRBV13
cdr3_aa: CASSSTSTGGSGNSPLHF
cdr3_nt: TGTGCCAGCAGCTCGACCTCGACAGGGGGGAGTGGAAATTCACCCCTCCACTTT

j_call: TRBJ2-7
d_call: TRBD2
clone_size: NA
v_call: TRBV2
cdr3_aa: CASNRGGGSSYEQYF
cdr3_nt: TGTGCCAGCAACCGGGGGGGCGGGTCTTCCTACGAGCAGTACTTC

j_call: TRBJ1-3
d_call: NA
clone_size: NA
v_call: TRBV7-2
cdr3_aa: CASSLVLGLGNTIYF
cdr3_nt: TGTGCCAGCAGCTTAGTTCTTGGGCTCGGAAACACCATATATTTT